These 15 T cell receptor beta chains were all obtained from the same sample, sequenced in a study of blood T cells in healthy people across ages. It was with a sample-barcoded 5' primer and a J-beta primer mix that a second PCR of roughly 7 to 12 cycles was run. TCRdb reanalysed the 5' RACE reads using MiXCR and keeps one entry per CDR3 protein. The repertoire holds about 780,000 distinct CDR3 sequences, with about 46% as singletons. The sequencing input was blood. The receptors stem from an elderly man in good health.

The CDR3 coding sequence is TGTGCCAGCAGCGAAGCTGGGACCCACCAAGAGACCCAGTACTTC. It specifies CASSEAGTHQETQYF. The chain couples TRBV9 to TRBJ2-5, with D perhaps being TRBD1 or TRBD2 (5 bases each). The CDR3 is made up of 15 amino acids. Trimming took off 3 bases at V and 0 bases at J, with 12 bases between the two ends. Per germline, CDR1 SGDLS and CDR2 YYNGEE.

Regarding this clonotype: Possible read error: a much larger clone is one base away. This chain links TRBV12-3 or TRBV12-4 with TRBJ1-6, with 8 nucleotides matching TRBD1. With 5 bases clipped from V and 7 bases from J, the junction kept 4 bases outside the gene matches. The CDR3 totals 14 residues. Here the CDR3 reads CASSRTGWNSPLHF. The CDR3 DNA follows: TGTGCCAGCAGTAGGACAGGGTGGAATTCACCCCTCCACTTT.

This clonotype was seen ten or more times. This chain uses TRBV6-2 or TRBV6-3 with TRBJ1-2; no clear D. V lost 2 bases and J lost 4, with 8 bases in between. This CDR3 is 13 amino acids long. Germline V gives CDR1 MNHEY, CDR2 SVGEGT. CDR3 sequence reads: CASSYADRYGYTF. The CDR3 DNA is TGTGCCAGCAGTTACGCAGACCGCTATGGCTACACCTTC.

The chain carries TRBV5-1 and TRBJ1-5, with 7 bases matching TRBD1. J gave up 0 bases and V 4 bases, and 10 bases lay outside the gene matches. Germline CDR1 reads SGHRS; CDR2 reads YFSETQ. The length of the CDR3 is 17 residues. CDR3 residues: CASSMEPGQYSNQPQHF. The CDR3 DNA follows: TGCGCCAGCAGCATGGAACCGGGACAGTATAGCAATCAGCCCCAGCATTTT.

Worth noting for this clonotype: Sequence at one end of the junction differs from germline and may be a read error. This rearrangement joins TRBV4-1 to TRBJ2-2; possible D gene TRBD2, 5 bases. CDR3 length: 18 residues. The germline CDR1 and CDR2 sequences are MGHRA and YSYEKL. CDR3 nucleotides: TGCGCCGGCAGCCGCAGACACGAGGGATTAGGGTCCACCGGGGAGCTGTTTTTT. It is translated as CAGSRRHEGLGSTGELFF.

This clonotype has just a few counts. The V call is TRBV12-3 or TRBV12-4, the J call TRBJ2-1; 7 bases match TRBD2. The V gene end was trimmed by 6 bases and the J gene end by 5 bases; junction bases not matched to a gene: 13. This CDR3 is built from 16 residues. CDR3 bases: TGTGCCAGCAGCCACACGATGCTAAGCGGGGACAATGAGCAGTTCTTC. This codes for CASSHTMLSGDNEQFF.

The CDR3 DNA sequence: TGCAGTGCTAGAGGGATCAAGCGGGGGGGCCCAGATACGCAGTATTTT. Translated: CSARGIKRGGPDTQYF. The chain combines TRBV20-1 with TRBJ2-3; TRBD2 aligns across 10 bases. Trimming cost V 1 base and J 4 bases; bases outside gene matches: 8. CDR3 length: 16 residues. The germline V gene encodes CDR1 DFQATT and CDR2 SNEGSKA (reference sequence).

On this clonotype: Possible read error: a much larger clone is one base away. The V gene is TRBV4-2, the J gene TRBJ2-1, with 10 bases that match TRBD2. Germline-derived CDR1 and CDR2 are LGHNA and YNFKEQ. With V trimmed by 2 bases and J by 6 bases, 10 bases remained unmatched. The length of the CDR3 is 17 residues. CDR3 region: CASSQLAGTSAINEQFF. For the CDR3, the DNA is TGTGCCAGCAGCCAACTAGCCGGGACTAGCGCAATCAATGAGCAGTTCTTC.

Turning to this clonotype: This could be a read error, since a much larger clone is one nucleotide away. The CDR3, as DNA: TGCGGTGCTCCAGGGGGCGCAGATACGCAGTATTTT. Encoded protein: CGAPGGADTQYF. The rearrangement uses TRBV20-1 and TRBJ2-3; TRBD1 matches 8 bases. CDR1 is DFQATT and CDR2 is SNEGSKA in the germline V gene (reference sequence). CDR3 length: 12 amino acids.

The table lists this clonotype with a count of one. The J gene is TRBJ2-3, the V gene TRBV5-1; the match to TRBD1 covers 10 bases. The length of the CDR3 is 14 residues. The J segment lost 14 bases and the V segment lost 0 bases, leaving 9 bases of the junction unmatched. Germline CDR1 reads SGHRS; CDR2 reads YFSETQ. The CDR3 loop is CASSLARDRGSLYF. The CDR3 DNA is TGCGCCAGCAGCTTGGCCCGGGACAGGGGAAGTTTGTATTTT.

This chain joins TRBV3-1 and TRBJ2-5; possibly TRBD1 for D (6 bases). The CDR3 covers 15 residues. Trimming took off 8 bases at V and 1 base at J, with 17 bases between the two ends. Germline V lookup: CDR1 LGHDT, CDR2 YNNKEL (reference sequence). In nucleotides, the CDR3 is TGTGCCAGCGGCCTTTATAACAGGGTCCAAGAGACCCAGTACTTC. Protein: CASGLYNRVQETQYF.

The rearrangement joins TRBV29-1 to TRBJ2-5; TRBD2 matches 11 bases. V lost 0 bases, J lost 4 bases, and 10 bases stayed unmatched. The CDR3 runs 17 residues. Looked up from germline, CDR1 is SQVTM and CDR2 is ANQGSEA. CDR3: CSVEDPISGRARETQYF. Written as DNA, the CDR3 is TGCAGCGTTGAAGATCCAATTAGCGGGAGGGCGAGAGAGACCCAGTACTTC. Combining the CDR3 with reference TRBV29-1 and TRBJ2-5 gives the whole variable domain SAVISQKPSRDICQRGTSLTIQCQVDSQVTMMFWYRQQPGQSLTLIATANQGSEATYESGFVIDKFPISRPNLTFSTLTVSNMSPEDSSIYLCSVEDPISGRARETQYFGPGTRLLVL.

This chain uses TRBV27 with TRBJ2-4; 10 nucleotides match TRBD1. Germline CDR1 and CDR2: MNHEY and SMNVEV (reference sequence). This CDR3 comprises 13 residues. The V segment lost 5 bases and the J segment 13 bases; nucleotides outside the gene matches: 8. Written as DNA, the CDR3 is TGTGCCAGCAGTCTCGACAGGGGGCGGATGCAGTACTTC. It yields the protein CASSLDRGRMQYF.

This clonotype appeared a few times. The rearrangement uses TRBV7-9 and TRBJ2-3; the match to TRBD1 covers 7 bases. From germline, CDR1 is SEHNR and CDR2 FQNEAQ (reference sequence). Trimming at V came to 5 bases and at J to 2 bases, leaving 7 bases not matched to a gene. CDR3 size: 15 residues. CDR3 region: CASSTDTGATDTQYF. DNA of the CDR3: TGTGCCAGCAGCACCGATACAGGGGCCACAGATACGCAGTATTTT.

The V and J genes are TRBV25-1 and TRBJ2-5; 10 positions agree with TRBD2. The CDR3 spans 16 residues. Germline V gene lookup returns CDR1 MGHDK and CDR2 SYGVNS. Trimming cost V 0 bases and J 2 bases; bases outside gene matches: 3. The DNA for the CDR3 is TGTGCCAGCAGTGAATATCTGACTAGCGGGCAAGAGACCCAGTACTTC. This encodes CASSEYLTSGQETQYF.